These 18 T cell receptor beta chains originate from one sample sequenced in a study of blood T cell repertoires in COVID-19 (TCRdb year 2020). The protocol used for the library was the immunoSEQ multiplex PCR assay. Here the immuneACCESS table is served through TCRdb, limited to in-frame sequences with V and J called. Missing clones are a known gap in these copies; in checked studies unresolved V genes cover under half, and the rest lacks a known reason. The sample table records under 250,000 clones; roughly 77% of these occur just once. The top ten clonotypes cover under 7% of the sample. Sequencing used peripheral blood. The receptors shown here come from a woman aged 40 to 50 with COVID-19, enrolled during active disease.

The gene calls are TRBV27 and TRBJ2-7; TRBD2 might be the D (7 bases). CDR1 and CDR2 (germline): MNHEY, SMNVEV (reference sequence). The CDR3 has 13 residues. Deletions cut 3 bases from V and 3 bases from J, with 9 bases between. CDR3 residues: CASSLGGLYEQYF. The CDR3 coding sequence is TGTGCCAGCAGTTTGGGGGGGCTCTACGAGCAGTACTTC.

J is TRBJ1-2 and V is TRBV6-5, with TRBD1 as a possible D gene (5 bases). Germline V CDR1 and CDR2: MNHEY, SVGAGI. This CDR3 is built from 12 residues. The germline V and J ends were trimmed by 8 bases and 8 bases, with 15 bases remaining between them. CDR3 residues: CASLSQGGGYTF. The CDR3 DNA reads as TGTGCCAGCCTCTCTCAGGGTGGGGGCTACACCTTC.

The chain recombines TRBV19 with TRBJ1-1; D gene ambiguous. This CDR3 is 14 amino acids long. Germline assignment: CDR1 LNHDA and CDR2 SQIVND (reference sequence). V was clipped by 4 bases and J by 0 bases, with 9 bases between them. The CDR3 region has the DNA TGTGCCAGTAGTACCTTTAGTCTGAACACTGAAGCTTTCTTT. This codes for CASSTFSLNTEAFF.

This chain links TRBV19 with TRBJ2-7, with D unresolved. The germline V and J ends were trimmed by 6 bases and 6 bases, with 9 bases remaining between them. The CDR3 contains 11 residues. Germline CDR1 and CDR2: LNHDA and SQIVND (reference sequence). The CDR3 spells CASSSALEQYF. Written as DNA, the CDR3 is TGTGCCAGTAGCTCCGCGCTCGAGCAGTACTTC.

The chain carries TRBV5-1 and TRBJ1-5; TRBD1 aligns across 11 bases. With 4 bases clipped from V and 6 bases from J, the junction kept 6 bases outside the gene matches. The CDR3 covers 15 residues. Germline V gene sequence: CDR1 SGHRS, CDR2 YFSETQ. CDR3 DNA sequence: TGCGCCAGCAGCCCCGGGACAGGGGGGATTCAGCCCCAGCATTTT. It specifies CASSPGTGGIQPQHF.

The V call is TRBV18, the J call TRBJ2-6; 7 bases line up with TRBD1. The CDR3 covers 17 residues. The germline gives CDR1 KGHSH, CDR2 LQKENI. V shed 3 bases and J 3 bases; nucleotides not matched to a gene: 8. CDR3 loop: CASSPVRGQNGANVLTF. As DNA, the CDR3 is TGTGCCAGCTCACCTGTGAGGGGGCAAAATGGGGCCAACGTCCTGACTTTC. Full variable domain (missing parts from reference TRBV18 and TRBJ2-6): NAGVMQNPRHLVRRRGQEARLRCSPMKGHSHVYWYRQLPEEGLKFMVYLQKENIIDESGMPKERFSAEFPKEGPSILRIQQVVRGDSAAYFCASSPVRGQNGANVLTFGAGSRLTVL.

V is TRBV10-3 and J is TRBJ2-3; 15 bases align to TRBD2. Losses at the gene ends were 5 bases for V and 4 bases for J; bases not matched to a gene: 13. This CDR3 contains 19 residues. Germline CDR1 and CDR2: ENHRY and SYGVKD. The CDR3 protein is CAISQGWTSGGGPPDTQYF. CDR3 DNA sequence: TGTGCCATCAGTCAAGGGTGGACTAGCGGGGGGGGGCCCCCAGATACGCAGTATTTT.

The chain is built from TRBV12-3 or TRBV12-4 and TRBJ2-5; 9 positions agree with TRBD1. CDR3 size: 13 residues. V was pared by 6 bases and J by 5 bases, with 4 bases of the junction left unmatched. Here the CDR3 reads CASSQGQGETQYF. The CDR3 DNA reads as TGTGCCAGCAGCCAGGGACAGGGCGAGACCCAGTACTTC.

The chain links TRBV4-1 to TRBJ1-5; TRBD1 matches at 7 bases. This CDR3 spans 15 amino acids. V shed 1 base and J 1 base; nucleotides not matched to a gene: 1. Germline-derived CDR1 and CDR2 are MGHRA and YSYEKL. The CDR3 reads CASSQGRGSNQPQHF. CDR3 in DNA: TGCGCCAGCAGCCAAGGCAGGGGGAGCAATCAGCCCCAGCATTTT.

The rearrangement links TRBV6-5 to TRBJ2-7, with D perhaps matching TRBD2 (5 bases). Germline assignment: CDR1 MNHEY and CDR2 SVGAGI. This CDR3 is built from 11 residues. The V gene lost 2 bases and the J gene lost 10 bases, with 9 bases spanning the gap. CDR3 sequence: CASSYSGLQYF. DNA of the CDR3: TGTGCCAGCAGTTACAGCGGCCTACAGTACTTC.

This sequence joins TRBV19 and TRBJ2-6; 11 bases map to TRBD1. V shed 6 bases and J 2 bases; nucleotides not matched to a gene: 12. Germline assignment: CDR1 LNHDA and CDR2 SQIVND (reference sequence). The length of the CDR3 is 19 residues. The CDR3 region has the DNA TGTGCCAGTAGGGGCATGGACAGGGGGCTTGCCCCTGGGGCCAACGTCCTGACTTTC. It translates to CASRGMDRGLAPGANVLTF.

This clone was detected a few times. CDR3 residues: CAWSVLGGRTDTQYF. In DNA, the CDR3 is TGTGCCTGGAGTGTACTAGGGGGCCGCACAGATACGCAGTATTTT. The V gene is TRBV30, the J gene TRBJ2-3; the match to TRBD1 covers 7 bases. The CDR3 has 15 amino acids. CDR1 and CDR2 from the germline V gene are GTSNPN and SVGIG (reference sequence). V lost 0 bases, J lost 1 base, and 4 bases stayed unmatched. Drawing the rest from reference TRBV30 and TRBJ2-3, the complete variable domain is SQTIHQWPATLVQPVGSPLSLECTVEGTSNPNLYWYRQAAGRGLQLLFYSVGIGQISSEVPQNLSASRPQDRQFILSSKKLLLSDSGFYLCAWSVLGGRTDTQYFGPGTRLTVL.

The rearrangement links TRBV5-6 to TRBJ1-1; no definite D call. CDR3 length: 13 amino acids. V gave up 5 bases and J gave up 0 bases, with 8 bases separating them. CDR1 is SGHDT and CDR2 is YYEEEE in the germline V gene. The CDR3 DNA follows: TGTGCCAGCAGGTATTACATGAACACTGAAGCTTTCTTT. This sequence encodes CASRYYMNTEAFF.

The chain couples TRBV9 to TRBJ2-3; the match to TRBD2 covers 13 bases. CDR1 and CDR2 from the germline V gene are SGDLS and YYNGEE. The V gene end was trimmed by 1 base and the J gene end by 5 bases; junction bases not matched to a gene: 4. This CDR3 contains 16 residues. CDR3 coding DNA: TGTGCCAGCAGCGTAACTAGCGGGGGGGCCATAGATACGCAGTATTTT. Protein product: CASSVTSGGAIDTQYF.

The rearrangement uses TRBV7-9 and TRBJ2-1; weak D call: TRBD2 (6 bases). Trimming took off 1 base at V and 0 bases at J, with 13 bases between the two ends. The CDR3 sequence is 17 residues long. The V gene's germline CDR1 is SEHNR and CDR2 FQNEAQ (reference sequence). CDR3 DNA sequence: TGTGCCAGCAGCTTAGTGTGGCTAGCGACCTCCTACAATGAGCAGTTCTTC. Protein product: CASSLVWLATSYNEQFF.

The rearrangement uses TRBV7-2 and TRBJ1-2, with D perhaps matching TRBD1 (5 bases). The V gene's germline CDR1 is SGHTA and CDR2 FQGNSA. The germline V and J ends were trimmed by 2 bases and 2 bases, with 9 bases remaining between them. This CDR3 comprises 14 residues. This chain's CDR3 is CASSLQGVNYGYTF. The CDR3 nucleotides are TGTGCCAGCAGCTTACAAGGGGTGAACTATGGCTACACCTTC. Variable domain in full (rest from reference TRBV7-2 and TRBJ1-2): GAGVSQSPSNKVTEKGKDVELRCDPISGHTALYWYRQSLGQGLEFLIYFQGNSAPDKSGLPSDRFSAERTGGSVSTLTIQRTQQEDSAVYLCASSLQGVNYGYTFGSGTRLTVV.

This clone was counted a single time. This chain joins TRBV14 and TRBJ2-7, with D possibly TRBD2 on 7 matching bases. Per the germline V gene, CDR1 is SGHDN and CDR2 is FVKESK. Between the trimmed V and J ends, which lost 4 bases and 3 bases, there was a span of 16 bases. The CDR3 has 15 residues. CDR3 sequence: CASSPTGRGHYEQYF. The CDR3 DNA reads TGTGCCAGCAGCCCGACTGGGCGGGGGCACTACGAGCAGTACTTC.

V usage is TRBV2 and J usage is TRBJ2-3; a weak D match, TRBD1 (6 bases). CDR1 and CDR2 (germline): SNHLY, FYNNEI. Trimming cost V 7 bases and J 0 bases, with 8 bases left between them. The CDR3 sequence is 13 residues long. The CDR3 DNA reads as TGTGCCAGCAACAGGGTGAGCACAGATACGCAGTATTTT. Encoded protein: CASNRVSTDTQYF.